The next 7 T cell receptor beta chains were all read from a single sample in a study of vaccination and CD4 T cells after COVID-19. Which antigens these TCRs recognize remains unknown. Researchers used the Oncomine TCR Beta short-read assay to sequence DNA from cultured CD4+ T cells. MiXCR, applied by TCRdb to the PCR reads, yields one record per CDR3 protein. The table lists over 14,000 distinct CDR3 sequences, just under 30% of them singletons. Treatment specified: roughly 10-day PBMC culture with coronavirus spike peptide pools or control peptides (ViraFEST assay). The material was CD4+ T cells from blood, cultured in vitro, obtained before SARS-CoV-2 vaccination. Every receptor here comes from a human donor who received a COVID-19 vaccine.

This clonotype was counted a few times. V and J are TRBV5-6 and TRBJ2-7; D may be TRBD2 (6 bases). The CDR3 length is 13 residues. CDR1 is SGHDT, CDR2 YYEEEE, per germline. Trimming cost V 4 bases and J 6 bases, with 14 bases left between them. CDR3 loop: CASSGGWRSEQYF. The DNA for the CDR3 is TGTGCCAGCAGCGGGGGGTGGAGAAGCGAGCAGTACTTC.

The chain links TRBV10-3 to TRBJ1-2; D gene unclear. The CDR3 is made up of 11 amino acids. Trimming pared 1 base from V and 6 bases from J, leaving 3 bases between. Germline CDR1 is ENHRY and CDR2 is SYGVKD. CDR3 coding DNA: TGTGCCATCAGTGAGTGGGATGGCTACACCTTC. It encodes CAISEWDGYTF.

This clonotype was seen only a few times. This chain joins TRBV7-3 and TRBJ2-2, with 9 bases matching TRBD1. Trimming at V came to 5 bases and at J to 4 bases, leaving 14 bases not matched to a gene. This CDR3 is built from 18 residues. The germline CDR1 and CDR2 sequences are SGHTA and FQGTGA. CDR3 sequence (DNA): TGTGCCAGCAGCCAACAGGGGGCGCGTCTTAGCGGCACCGGGGAGCTGTTTTTT. Its translation is CASSQQGARLSGTGELFF.

This clonotype turned up a few times. The genes are TRBV6-1 and TRBJ1-1; D is undetermined. Per the germline V gene, CDR1 is MNHNS and CDR2 is SASEGT. This CDR3 spans 13 amino acids. Trimming pared 2 bases from V and 6 bases from J, leaving 10 bases between. CDR3 DNA: TGTGCCAGCAGTGAAACGCGCCAGTCTGAAGCTTTCTTT. It encodes CASSETRQSEAFF.

This clonotype was detected only a few times. As DNA, the CDR3 is TGTGCCAGCATTCGACAGGGAACGGGGACCCAGTACTTC. It yields the protein CASIRQGTGTQYF. The gene calls are TRBV27 and TRBJ2-5; TRBD1 matches 7 bases. There are 13 residues in the CDR3. V gave up 7 bases and J gave up 7 bases; unmatched junction bases: 9. Germline V CDR1 and CDR2: MNHEY, SMNVEV (reference sequence).

This rearrangement joins TRBV18 to TRBJ2-5; D is ambiguous. The CDR3 runs 13 residues. Trimming pared 3 bases from V and 1 base from J, leaving 6 bases between. Per the germline V gene, CDR1 is KGHSH and CDR2 is LQKENI. CDR3 sequence: CASSPPAQETQYF. CDR3 DNA sequence: TGTGCCAGCTCACCGCCGGCCCAAGAGACCCAGTACTTC.

The chain carries TRBV5-1 and TRBJ2-5; D possibly corresponds to TRBD2 (7 bases). Trimming took 0 bases from V and 5 from J, leaving 14 bases between them. The CDR3 consists of 15 residues. Germline V gene data show CDR1 as SGHRS and CDR2 as YFSETQ. As DNA, the CDR3 is TGCGCCAGCAGCTTGGAGGGGGGGGTCCCGGAGACCCAGTACTTC. This gives the protein CASSLEGGVPETQYF.